Here is one T cell receptor beta chain with its context. Its cognate antigen is unknown. The germline gives CDR1 SNHLY, CDR2 FYNNEI. This CDR3 contains 14 residues. The V gene lost 5 bases and the J gene lost 5 bases, with 13 bases spanning the gap. Sequencing targeted expressed TCRB transcripts, as all isolated RNA had been reverse transcribed. Roughly 3.4 million reads per sample on average were obtained from naive, central memory and regulatory T cell samples. Here immunoSEQ multiplex PCR was the method, and the copy in TCRdb shows in-frame clones only, minus some. The sample records approximately 170,000 clones, less than 9.5% being singletons. This specimen comes from a study of beta chain features in type 1 diabetes. The study, taken as a whole, reports: Shorter TCRB CDR3s, moderately but significantly so, marked every one of the four CD4+ subsets in Type 1 diabetes patients.

The receptor comes from a woman in her late teens or twenties in good health. The V call is TRBV2, the J call TRBJ2-4; maybe TRBD1 (5 bases). The specimen sequenced was central memory CD4+ T cells from blood. This CDR3 is CASSREGAQNIQYF. In DNA form, the CDR3 reads TGTGCCAGCAGTCGAGAAGGGGCCCAAAACATTCAGTACTTC.